Listed here is a single T cell receptor beta chain. The sample is drawn from a study of T-cell memory formation after mild COVID-19. Study as a whole: Clusters were largely donor specific.

Germline V gives CDR1 SGDLS, CDR2 YYNGEE. The V end lost 1 base, the J end lost 5 bases, and 12 bases lay between the germline ends. CDR3 size: 15 residues. 5'RACE primed at constant segments yielded TCR alpha and TCR beta cDNA libraries bearing sample barcodes and UMIs. TCRdb ran MiXCR on the 5' RACE reads and lists one entry per CDR3 protein. The table has roughly 130,000 distinct CDR3 sequences, more than 15% seen once; the top ten hold about 15%. This clonotype was sampled from an adult woman who had mild COVID-19 (a few samples of this study predate the infection). Cell type and time point are not known. The sequenced material came from PBMCs or a T cell subset sorted from them (not recorded which). This chain connects TRBV9 to TRBJ2-2, with a possible D match to TRBD2 (6 bases). Here the CDR3 DNA reads TGTGCCAGCAGCGTACGGCGGGATGGGACCGGGGAGCTGTTTTTT. This sequence encodes CASSVRRDGTGELFF.